Here is one T cell receptor beta chain with its context. Its antigen remains unidentified. The data were taken from a study of shared clonotypes between healthy human individuals. Overall study results and limits: Relative to their counterparts shared across all four donors, non-shared clonotypes exhibited diminished generation probabilities.

The germline V and J ends were trimmed by 3 bases and 10 bases, with 20 bases remaining between them. The CDR3 has 15 amino acids. Germline values: CDR1 SGDLS, CDR2 YYNGEE. The material for each subset, its genomic DNA, was split evenly across several immunoSEQ plates. In the sorted-subset replicate PCRs, around 200 ng DNA, 25,000 to 30,000 T cell genomes, was used. The authors' processing: Filtering differed because ImmunoSEQ produced junction-only sequences that carried no quality scores. The repertoire was sequenced with immunoSEQ multiplex PCR; TCRdb's copy has only in-frame clones and lacks some. V and J calls and clone size come straight from that table; D and trimming were deduced from the DNA. The table includes about 2.4 million clones, approximately 93% detected once.

The sequencing sample was made of naive CD4+ T cells from PBMCs. Subset indicated: CD45RA+ positively selected. This sequence joins TRBV9 and TRBJ1-5; D remains unclear. The TCR comes from a man aged 18-30 years in good health. Some clones in this sample may be carry-over from other donors' samples. The DNA for the CDR3 is TGTGCCAGCAGCGAGGGTGTGGCAGATACAATTCCCCAGCATTTT. This sequence encodes CASSEGVADTIPQHF.